These 8 T cell receptor beta chains share one sample of origin, sequenced in a study of response to subunit inactivated influenza vaccine. TCRdb fed the RT-PCR reads into MiXCR, producing one record per CDR3 protein. The sample lists fewer than 700,000 distinct CDR3 sequences, over 10% occurring once. This sample comprised PBMCs from blood, obtained 35 to 45 days after vaccination. Receptor source: a man in his fifties who received an inactivated influenza vaccine.

This clonotype was seen only a few times. The chain links TRBV20-1 to TRBJ2-1; 8 bases match TRBD2. The germline V gene has CDR1 DFQATT and CDR2 SNEGSKA (reference sequence). This CDR3 spans 13 amino acids. The CDR3, as DNA: TGCAGGGTCAGCGGGAGTACCTACAATGAGCAGTTCTTC. This translates into CRVSGSTYNEQFF.

This clonotype occurred a few times. The rearrangement links TRBV27 to TRBJ2-7; perhaps D is TRBD1 or TRBD2 (6 bases each). There are 15 residues in the CDR3. The V end was cut by 6 bases, the J end by 6 bases, with 21 bases between. Germline V gives CDR1 MNHEY, CDR2 SMNVEV (reference sequence). The CDR3 sequence: CASSPTGAGPFEQYF. DNA of the CDR3: TGTGCCAGCAGCCCGACGGGGGCAGGGCCCTTCGAGCAGTACTTC.

In this sample, this clonotype turned up many times. The chain has TRBV6-2 or TRBV6-3 and TRBJ2-5, with 8 positions matching TRBD1. The CDR3 is 16 amino acids. V dropped 7 bases and J dropped 4; count of bases not matched to a gene: 14. Germline assignment: CDR1 MNHEY and CDR2 SVGEGT. Written as DNA, the CDR3 is TGTGCCAGCACTTCCCTCCCAGGACAGGGCGGAGAGACCCAGTACTTC. Encoded protein: CASTSLPGQGGETQYF.

This chain connects TRBV7-9 to TRBJ1-1; D uncertain. The CDR3 contains 12 residues. Germline loops: CDR1 SEHNR, CDR2 FQNEAQ (reference sequence). The V and J ends lost 10 bases and 4 bases respectively, with 13 bases between them. CDR3 protein: CATGERVTEAFF. CDR3 nucleotide sequence: TGTGCCACTGGCGAGAGGGTCACTGAAGCTTTCTTT.

The J gene is TRBJ2-1, the V gene TRBV20-1, with a weak D call TRBD1 (5 bases). The V gene's germline CDR1 is DFQATT and CDR2 SNEGSKA (reference sequence). The CDR3 has 14 amino acids. V was pared by 0 bases and J by 5 bases, with 11 bases between. The CDR3 spells CSARDRGWNNEQFF. CDR3 DNA: TGCAGTGCTAGAGATAGGGGATGGAACAATGAGCAGTTCTTC.

This clonotype has ten or more counts. The chain employs TRBV20-1 and TRBJ2-3, with D perhaps matching TRBD2 (6 bases). CDR3 length: 14 residues. The V gene lost 3 bases and the J gene lost 0 bases, with 10 bases spanning the gap. Germline-derived CDR1 and CDR2 are DFQATT and SNEGSKA (reference sequence). This chain's CDR3 is CSASSSGSTDTQYF. Here the CDR3 DNA reads TGCAGTGCTAGCTCCAGCGGGAGCACAGATACGCAGTATTTT.

This clonotype was seen a handful of times. The V and J genes are TRBV20-1 and TRBJ2-5; 11 nucleotides line up with TRBD2. Germline lookup yields CDR1 DFQATT and CDR2 SNEGSKA (reference sequence). The CDR3 is 17 residues long. The V gene end was trimmed by 0 bases and the J gene end by 2 bases; junction bases not matched to a gene: 8. The CDR3 DNA follows: TGCAGTGCTAGAGATCGACTAGCGGGGACAGCTCAAGAGACCCAGTACTTC. Its protein product is CSARDRLAGTAQETQYF.

This clonotype was seen repeatedly, ten times or more. This chain connects TRBV29-1 to TRBJ2-5; 9 bases agree with TRBD1. There are 14 residues in the CDR3. The junction had 9 bases not matched to a gene; V was cut back by 5 bases and J by 5 bases. The germline gives CDR1 SQVTM, CDR2 ANQGSEA. CDR3 protein: CSVSWTGEPETQYF. The DNA of the CDR3 is TGCAGCGTTTCTTGGACAGGGGAGCCGGAGACCCAGTACTTC.